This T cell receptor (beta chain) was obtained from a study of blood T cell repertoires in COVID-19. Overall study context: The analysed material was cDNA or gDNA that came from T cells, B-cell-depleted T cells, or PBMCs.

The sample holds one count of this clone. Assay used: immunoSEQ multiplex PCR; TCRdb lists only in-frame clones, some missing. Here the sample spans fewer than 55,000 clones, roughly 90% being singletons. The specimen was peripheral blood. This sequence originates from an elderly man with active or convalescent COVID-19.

This CDR3 reads CASSSVNQPQHF. CDR3 nucleotides: TGTGCCAGCAGTTCGGTCAATCAGCCCCAGCATTTT. The V and J genes are TRBV28 and TRBJ1-5; D unclear. Germline assignment: CDR1 MDHEN and CDR2 SYDVKM. The V end was cut by 4 bases, the J end by 3 bases, with 4 bases between. The CDR3 runs 12 residues.